The 9 T cell receptor beta chains reported below all come from one sample, sequenced in a study of cytomegalovirus exposure and HLA in healthy donors (dated by TCRdb to the late 2010s). Library construction relied on the immunoSEQ multiplex PCR assay. For the multiplex PCR, a mixture combining 60 forward primers for TCR Vbeta segments and 13 reverse primers for TCR Jbeta segments was used. The source is immuneACCESS, and TCRdb retained only in-frame sequences with V and J called. Part of the clones is not carried over; for the studies checked, unresolved V genes explain less than half of this, and the remainder is unexplained. Within this sample are fewer than 250,000 clones, with around 80% of them counted one time only. 0.63% of the sample is in the top ten clones. What was sequenced was PBMCs. These receptors originate from a man aged 18 to 30 in good health and CMV-seronegative.

J is TRBJ1-2 and V is TRBV5-1; tentative D call: TRBD1 (5 bases). The V gene's germline CDR1 is SGHRS and CDR2 YFSETQ. V lost 7 bases, J lost 0 bases, and 16 bases lay in between. CDR3 size: 15 residues. CDR3 sequence (DNA): TGCGCCAGCCATACCGGGGGAGAAGCTAACTATGGCTACACCTTC. Protein product: CASHTGGEANYGYTF.

This clone has just a few counts. The V gene is TRBV6-5, the J gene TRBJ1-1, with 7 bases matching TRBD1. The J segment lost 6 bases and the V segment lost 3 bases, leaving 10 bases of the junction unmatched. Per the germline V gene, CDR1 is MNHEY and CDR2 is SVGAGI. This CDR3 is 15 amino acids long. DNA of the CDR3: TGTGCCAGCAGTTATGGCGACAGGGAGACGGCTGAAGCTTTCTTT. Its protein is CASSYGDRETAEAFF.

The chain recombines TRBV11-2 with TRBJ1-4; D gene uncertain. This CDR3 comprises 14 residues. CDR1 is SGHAT, CDR2 FQNNGV, per germline. V dropped 5 bases and J dropped 6 bases, with 13 bases sitting between them. The CDR3: CASSSGEGYEKLFF. For the CDR3, the DNA is TGTGCCAGCAGCAGCGGGGAGGGTTATGAAAAACTGTTTTTT.

The chain recombines TRBV5-1 with TRBJ2-3, with D tentatively TRBD2 (6 bases). The CDR3 extends over 13 amino acids. Trimming removed 1 base from V and 5 bases from J, with 8 bases in between. CDR1 SGHRS and CDR2 YFSETQ come from the germline V gene. The CDR3 spells CASSLSAGDTQYF. The CDR3 bases are TGCGCCAGCAGCTTGTCAGCGGGAGATACGCAGTATTTT.

This CDR3 reads CSVVFVSTGNTGELFF. CDR3 DNA: TGCAGCGTTGTATTTGTTTCGACAGGAAACACCGGGGAGCTGTTTTTT. The genes are TRBV29-1 and TRBJ2-2, with D perhaps matching TRBD1 (6 bases). The germline CDR1 and CDR2 sequences are SQVTM and ANQGSEA. Trimming pared 4 bases from V and 2 bases from J, leaving 17 bases between. The CDR3 runs 16 residues.

This clone was found a few times. This rearrangement joins TRBV6-6 to TRBJ1-1, with D hard to call. Germline CDR1 MNHNY, CDR2 SVGAGI (reference sequence). Trimming removed 4 bases at V and 3 bases at J, with 12 bases between. The CDR3 totals 14 residues. CDR3 DNA: TGTGCCAGCAGTTCCACAGACCCTTACACTGAAGCTTTCTTT. Translated, it gives CASSSTDPYTEAFF.

This clone occurred a few times. V gene TRBV2 combines with J gene TRBJ1-1; D is perhaps TRBD1 (6 bases). This CDR3 has 17 residues. V lost 4 bases, J lost 2 bases, and 20 bases lay in between. Looked up from germline, CDR1 is SNHLY and CDR2 is FYNNEI. The CDR3 spells CASSARELGGANTEAFF. CDR3 DNA: TGTGCCAGCAGTGCTCGGGAACTAGGGGGAGCAAACACTGAAGCTTTCTTT.

J is TRBJ1-2 and V is TRBV28, with D perhaps matching TRBD1 (5 bases). Germline V gene sequence: CDR1 MDHEN, CDR2 SYDVKM. This CDR3 has 16 residues. Trimming pared 1 base from V and 0 bases from J, leaving 12 bases between. The CDR3 here is CASSLSGVRPNYGYTF. The CDR3 coding sequence is TGTGCCAGCAGTTTATCGGGGGTGAGGCCTAACTATGGCTACACCTTC.

V is TRBV11-1 and J is TRBJ2-7, with D unresolved. The germline V gene encodes CDR1 SGHAT and CDR2 FQDESV (reference sequence). V lost 1 base, J lost 0 bases, and 7 bases lay in between. This CDR3 spans 14 amino acids. The CDR3 is CASSLDYSSYEQYF. The CDR3 nucleotides read TGTGCCAGCAGCTTAGATTACAGCTCCTACGAGCAGTACTTC. The variable domain in full, with the rest retrieved from reference TRBV11-1 and TRBJ2-7, is EAEVAQSPRYKITEKSQAVAFWCDPISGHATLYWYRQILGQGPELLVQFQDESVVDDSQLPKDRFSAERLKGVDSTLKIQPAELGDSAMYLCASSLDYSSYEQYFGPGTRLTVT.